The clone carrying this TCR beta chain was seen once. Its antigen is undetermined. Only in-frame clones appear in the TCRdb table, and some are missing; sequencing was by immunoSEQ multiplex PCR. The sample consists of 70,000 to 100,000 clones, around 86% of them appearing once. These data are taken from a study of radiotherapy plus CTLA-4 blockade in lung cancer. Chemo-refractory metastatic non-small-cell lung cancer patients received focal radiation with ipilimumab CTLA-4 blockade. Trimming left V 5 bases short and J 2 bases short, with 11 bases between. The CDR3 contains 14 residues. CDR1 SGHTA and CDR2 FQGNSA come from the germline V gene. The study's findings and limits: Blood-borne expansion of tumor-derived TCR clones followed radiotherapy plus ipilimumab.

This TCR derives from a human donor with non-small cell lung cancer who had a partial response to radiotherapy plus ipilimumab. Sample: peripheral blood, taken from a patient treated with radiotherapy plus ipilimumab. The chain recombines TRBV7-2 with TRBJ2-3; possibly TRBD1 for D (5 bases). The CDR3 nucleotides are TGTGCCAGCAGCACTCGGACATCCACAGATACGCAGTATTTT. It encodes CASSTRTSTDTQYF. Looking up the rest from reference TRBV7-2 and TRBJ2-3 gives the full variable domain: GAGVSQSPSNKVTEKGKDVELRCDPISGHTALYWYRQSLGQGLEFLIYFQGNSAPDKSGLPSDRFSAERTGGSVSTLTIQRTQQEDSAVYLCASSTRTSTDTQYFGPGTRLTVL.